A selection of T cell receptor beta chains follows, all from one sample in a study of monozygotic twins with inflammatory bowel disease. Reanalyzing the 5' RACE reads, TCRdb keeps one entry per CDR3 protein, without DNA. Listed are roughly 100,000 distinct CDR3 sequences; around 1.9% falls within the top ten. The sequenced sample consisted of blood. Source of these receptors: a human donor with ulcerative colitis or Crohn's disease, or a healthy co-twin of an affected twin (not recorded which). Both conserved end residues are part of each CDR3.

V	J	CDR3
TRBV7-2	TRBJ2-1	CASSPAMFGEQFF
TRBV7-9	TRBJ2-7	CASSSFYYEQYF
TRBV7-2	TRBJ1-3	CASSLFEQGGNTIYF
TRBV20-1	TRBJ1-1	CSASWDRGLDTEAFF
TRBV29-1	TRBJ1-2	CSVQGGGNYGYTF
TRBV6-1	TRBJ2-1	CASRQLGGYNEQFF
TRBV12-3/TRBV12-4	TRBJ1-1	CASSTGGFDAFF
TRBV12-3/TRBV12-4	TRBJ2-5	CASTVDPRTGETQYF
TRBV12-3/TRBV12-4	TRBJ2-1	CASSLMGTSGSTNEQFF
TRBV15	TRBJ1-1	CATSPGGALAFF
TRBV24-1	TRBJ1-3	CATSDYIGNTIYF
TRBV6-5	TRBJ2-4	CASRPGTGNIQYF
TRBV4-1	TRBJ1-6	CASSLSREALHF
TRBV28	TRBJ2-7	CASRRTSGSYEQYF
TRBV4-3	TRBJ1-2	CASSQRGRDGYTF
TRBV3-1	TRBJ2-5	CASSQGTRTYQETQYF
TRBV7-2	TRBJ1-4	CASNFYGKLFF